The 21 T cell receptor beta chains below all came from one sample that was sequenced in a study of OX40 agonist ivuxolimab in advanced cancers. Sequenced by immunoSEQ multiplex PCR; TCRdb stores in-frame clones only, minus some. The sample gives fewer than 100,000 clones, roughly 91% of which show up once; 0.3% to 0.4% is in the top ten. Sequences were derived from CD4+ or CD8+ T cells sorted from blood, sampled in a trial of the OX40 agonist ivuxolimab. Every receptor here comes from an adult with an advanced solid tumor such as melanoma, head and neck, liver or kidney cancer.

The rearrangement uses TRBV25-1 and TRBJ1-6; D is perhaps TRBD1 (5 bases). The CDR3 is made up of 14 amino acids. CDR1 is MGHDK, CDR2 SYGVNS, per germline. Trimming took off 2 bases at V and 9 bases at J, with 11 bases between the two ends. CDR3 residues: CASSEGDPSSPLHF. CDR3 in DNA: TGTGCCAGCAGTGAAGGGGACCCCAGTTCACCCCTCCACTTT.

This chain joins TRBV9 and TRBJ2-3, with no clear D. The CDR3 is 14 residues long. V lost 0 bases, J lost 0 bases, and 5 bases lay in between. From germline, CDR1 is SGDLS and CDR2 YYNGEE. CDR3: CASSVGASTDTQYF. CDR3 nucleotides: TGTGCCAGCAGCGTAGGGGCTAGCACAGATACGCAGTATTTT.

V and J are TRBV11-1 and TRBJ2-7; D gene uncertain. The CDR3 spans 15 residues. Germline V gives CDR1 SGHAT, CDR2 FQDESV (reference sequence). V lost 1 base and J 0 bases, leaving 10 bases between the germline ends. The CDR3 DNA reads TGTGCCAGCAGCTTAGGTCTATTGAGCTCCTACGAGCAGTACTTC. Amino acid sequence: CASSLGLLSSYEQYF. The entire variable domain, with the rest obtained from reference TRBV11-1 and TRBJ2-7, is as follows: EAEVAQSPRYKITEKSQAVAFWCDPISGHATLYWYRQILGQGPELLVQFQDESVVDDSQLPKDRFSAERLKGVDSTLKIQPAELGDSAMYLCASSLGLLSSYEQYFGPGTRLTVT.

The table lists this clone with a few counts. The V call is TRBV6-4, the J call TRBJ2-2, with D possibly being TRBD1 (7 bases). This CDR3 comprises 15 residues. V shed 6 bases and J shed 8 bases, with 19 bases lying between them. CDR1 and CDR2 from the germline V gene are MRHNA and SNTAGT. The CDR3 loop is CASRRQGGDSGELFF. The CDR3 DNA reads TGTGCCAGCAGGCGACAGGGAGGAGATTCTGGGGAGCTGTTTTTT.

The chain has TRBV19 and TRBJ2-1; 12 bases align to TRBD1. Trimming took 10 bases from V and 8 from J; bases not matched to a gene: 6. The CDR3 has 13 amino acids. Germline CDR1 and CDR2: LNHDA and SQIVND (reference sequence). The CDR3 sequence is CATRDRGLYEQFF. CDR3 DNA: TGTGCCACCCGGGACAGGGGGCTTTATGAGCAGTTCTTC.

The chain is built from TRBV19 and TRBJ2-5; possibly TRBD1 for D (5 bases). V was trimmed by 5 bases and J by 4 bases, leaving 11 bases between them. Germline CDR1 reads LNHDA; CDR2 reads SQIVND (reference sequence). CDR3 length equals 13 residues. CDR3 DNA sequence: TGTGCCAGTAGTTTGGGGCCCCCAGAGACCCAGTACTTC. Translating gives CASSLGPPETQYF. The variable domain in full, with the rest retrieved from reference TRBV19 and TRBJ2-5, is DGGITQSPKYLFRKEGQNVTLSCEQNLNHDAMYWYRQDPGQGLRLIYYSQIVNDFQKGDIAEGYSVSREKKESFPLTVTSAQKNPTAFYLCASSLGPPETQYFGPGTRLLVL.

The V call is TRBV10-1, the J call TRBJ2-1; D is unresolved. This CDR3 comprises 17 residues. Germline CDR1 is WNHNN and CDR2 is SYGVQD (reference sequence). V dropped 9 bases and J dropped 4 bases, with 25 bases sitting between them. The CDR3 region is CARFLVRNGCIYNEQFF. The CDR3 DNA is TGCGCCAGATTCCTGGTACGGAACGGGTGCATTTACAATGAGCAGTTCTTC.

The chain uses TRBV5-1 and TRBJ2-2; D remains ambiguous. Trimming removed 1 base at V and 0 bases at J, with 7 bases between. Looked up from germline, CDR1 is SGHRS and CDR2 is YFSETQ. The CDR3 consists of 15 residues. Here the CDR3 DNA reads TGCGCCAGCAGCTTGAGCACCGCGAACACCGGGGAGCTGTTTTTT. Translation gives CASSLSTANTGELFF.

CDR3 bases: TGTGCCAGCAGGAAGGGACAGGGGGGAGGCTACACCTTC. It translates to CASRKGQGGGYTF. The chain is built from TRBV28 and TRBJ1-2; the match to TRBD1 covers 11 bases. The length of the CDR3 is 13 residues. Losses at the gene ends were 6 bases for V and 8 bases for J; bases not matched to a gene: 5. The V gene's germline CDR1 is MDHEN and CDR2 SYDVKM.

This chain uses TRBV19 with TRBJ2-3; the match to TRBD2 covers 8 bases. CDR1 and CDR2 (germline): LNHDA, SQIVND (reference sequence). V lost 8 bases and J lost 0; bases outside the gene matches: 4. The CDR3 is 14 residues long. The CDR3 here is CASRTSGSTDTQYF. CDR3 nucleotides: TGTGCCAGTCGTACTAGCGGAAGCACAGATACGCAGTATTTT.

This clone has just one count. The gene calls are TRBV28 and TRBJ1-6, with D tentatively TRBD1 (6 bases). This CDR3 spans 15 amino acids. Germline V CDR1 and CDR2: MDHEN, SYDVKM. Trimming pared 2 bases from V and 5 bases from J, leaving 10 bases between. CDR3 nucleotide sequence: TGTGCCAGCAGTTTACTAGGGACAAATAATTCACCCCTCCACTTT. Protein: CASSLLGTNNSPLHF.

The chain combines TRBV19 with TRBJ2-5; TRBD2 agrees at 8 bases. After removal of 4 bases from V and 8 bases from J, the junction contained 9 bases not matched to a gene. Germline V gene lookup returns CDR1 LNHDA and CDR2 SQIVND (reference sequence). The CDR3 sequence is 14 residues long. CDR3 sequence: CASSTTGTRGTQYF. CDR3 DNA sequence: TGTGCCAGTAGTACAACCGGGACTAGAGGAACCCAGTACTTC.

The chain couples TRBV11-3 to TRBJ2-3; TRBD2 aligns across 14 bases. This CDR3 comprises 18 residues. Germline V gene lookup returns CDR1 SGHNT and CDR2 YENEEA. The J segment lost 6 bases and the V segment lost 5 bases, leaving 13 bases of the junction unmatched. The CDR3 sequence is CASSPRSPGLAGADTQYF. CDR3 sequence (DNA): TGTGCCAGCAGCCCCAGATCGCCGGGACTAGCGGGAGCTGATACGCAGTATTTT. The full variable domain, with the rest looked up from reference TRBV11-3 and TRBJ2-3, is EAGVVQSPRYKIIEKKQPVAFWCNPISGHNTLYWYLQNLGQGPELLIRYENEEAVDDSQLPKDRFSAERLKGVDSTLKIQPAELGDSAVYLCASSPRSPGLAGADTQYFGPGTRLTVL.

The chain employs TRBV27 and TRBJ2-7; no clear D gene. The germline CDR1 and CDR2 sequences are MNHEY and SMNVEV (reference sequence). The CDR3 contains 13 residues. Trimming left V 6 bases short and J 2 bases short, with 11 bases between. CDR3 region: CASSSDKTYEQYF. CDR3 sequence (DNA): TGTGCCAGCAGCTCGGATAAAACCTACGAGCAGTACTTC.

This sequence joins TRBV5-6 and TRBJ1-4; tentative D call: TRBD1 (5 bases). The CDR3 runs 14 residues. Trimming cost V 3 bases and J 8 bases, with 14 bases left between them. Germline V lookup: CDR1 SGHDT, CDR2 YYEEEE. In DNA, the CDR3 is TGTGCCAGCAGCTACACAGGAGTGGTGGAAAAACTGTTTTTT. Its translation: CASSYTGVVEKLFF.

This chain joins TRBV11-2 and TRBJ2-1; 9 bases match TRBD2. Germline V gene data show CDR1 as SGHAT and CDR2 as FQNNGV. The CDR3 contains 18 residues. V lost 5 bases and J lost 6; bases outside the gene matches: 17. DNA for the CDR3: TGTGCCAGCAGCCAGGGCGGGGTAGCGGGAGTCTGGGCCAATGAGCAGTTCTTC. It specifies CASSQGGVAGVWANEQFF.

As DNA, the CDR3 is TGTGCCTGGGTGCTAGCCGGGAGCGTCGGCACAGATACGCAGTATTTT. Protein sequence: CAWVLAGSVGTDTQYF. The chain is built from TRBV30 and TRBJ2-3; D possibly corresponds to TRBD2 (6 bases). Trimming removed 5 bases at V and 1 base at J, with 19 bases between. The CDR3 totals 16 residues. Germline values: CDR1 GTSNPN, CDR2 SVGIG (reference sequence). The whole variable domain, remainder taken from reference TRBV30 and TRBJ2-3, is SQTIHQWPATLVQPVGSPLSLECTVEGTSNPNLYWYRQAAGRGLQLLFYSVGIGQISSEVPQNLSASRPQDRQFILSSKKLLLSDSGFYLCAWVLAGSVGTDTQYFGPGTRLTVL.

CDR3 loop: CASSSERGLAEGVSVNTGELFF. For the CDR3, the DNA is TGTGCCAGCAGCTCCGAACGGGGACTAGCGGAAGGGGTCTCCGTTAACACCGGGGAGCTGTTTTTT. The chain has TRBV7-6 and TRBJ2-2; 11 positions agree with TRBD2. This CDR3 is 22 amino acids long. V lost 4 bases to trimming and J lost 2 bases; unmatched junction nucleotides: 21. The germline gives CDR1 SGHVS, CDR2 FNYEAQ.

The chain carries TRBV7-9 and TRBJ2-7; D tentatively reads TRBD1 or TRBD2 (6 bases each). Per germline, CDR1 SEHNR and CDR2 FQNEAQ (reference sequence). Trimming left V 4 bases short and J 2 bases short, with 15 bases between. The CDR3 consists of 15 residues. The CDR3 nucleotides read TGTGCCAGCAGCTACAAGGGGGGCCCACCCTACGAGCAGTACTTC. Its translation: CASSYKGGPPYEQYF.

For the CDR3, the DNA is TGTGCCAGCATACCGGGACCAAGCACAGATACGCAGTATTTT. It specifies CASIPGPSTDTQYF. The chain recombines TRBV7-2 with TRBJ2-3, with D perhaps TRBD1 or TRBD2 (5 bases each). The CDR3 totals 14 residues. Germline V gene sequence: CDR1 SGHTA, CDR2 FQGNSA. Trimming stripped 7 bases from V and 0 bases from J, with 11 bases between.

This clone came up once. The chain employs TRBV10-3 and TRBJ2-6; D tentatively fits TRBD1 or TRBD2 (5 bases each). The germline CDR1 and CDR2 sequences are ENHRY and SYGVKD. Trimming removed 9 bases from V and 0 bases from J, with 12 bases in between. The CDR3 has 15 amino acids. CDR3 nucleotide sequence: TGTGCCATGGGACCTCAGAGCTCTGGGGCCAACGTCCTGACTTTC. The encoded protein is CAMGPQSSGANVLTF.